These 16 T cell receptor beta chains originate from one sample sequenced in a study of T cell clonotyping in hematopoietic cell transplantation. Some clones are missing from TCRdb's copy, which holds only in-frame ones; the method was immunoSEQ multiplex PCR. This repertoire shows some 3,000 clones, almost 85% found once; its top ten account for around 6%. The starting material was peripheral blood mononuclear cells, obtained 30 days after allogeneic stem cell transplant. Receptors originate from a male patient aged 55 to 69 who had an allogeneic stem cell transplant, so T cells may come from the graft donor. Some clones in this sample may be carry-over from other donors' samples.

This clone was detected only a few times. V and J are TRBV27 and TRBJ2-7, with 8 nucleotides matching TRBD1. From germline, CDR1 is MNHEY and CDR2 SMNVEV (reference sequence). V dropped 6 bases and J dropped 2; count of bases not matched to a gene: 9. This CDR3 has 15 residues. CDR3 nucleotides: TGTGCCAGCAGCTCACTACCGGGACAGGCCTACGAGCAGTACTTC. Residues: CASSSLPGQAYEQYF.

The rearrangement uses TRBV2 and TRBJ2-7, with 8 positions matching TRBD1. In germline, CDR1 is SNHLY, CDR2 FYNNEI. Losses at the gene ends were 6 bases for V and 0 bases for J; bases not matched to a gene: 4. The CDR3 covers 14 residues. The CDR3, as DNA: TGTGCCAGCAGAAGGGACAGGAGCTCCTACGAGCAGTACTTC. Translating gives CASRRDRSSYEQYF.

The J gene is TRBJ1-3, the V gene TRBV28; unclear D gene. Germline loops: CDR1 MDHEN, CDR2 SYDVKM. Trimming took off 2 bases at V and 6 bases at J, with 8 bases between the two ends. The CDR3 has 13 residues. This chain's CDR3 is CASSLRGPNTIYF. The CDR3 bases are TGTGCCAGCAGTTTACGGGGTCCAAACACCATATATTTT.

The chain uses TRBV6-1 and TRBJ2-7; D gene ambiguous. The V end lost 6 bases, the J end lost 7 bases, and 22 bases lay between the germline ends. Germline CDR1 is MNHNS and CDR2 is SASEGT. There are 15 residues in the CDR3. The CDR3 region is CASSAPQVRTREQYF. The CDR3 nucleotides are TGTGCCAGCAGCGCACCCCAGGTACGAACAAGAGAGCAGTACTTC.

The genes are TRBV28 and TRBJ1-5, with 8 bases fitting TRBD1. V trimming: 5 bases; J trimming: 7 bases; junction bases outside the gene matches: 10. Germline V gives CDR1 MDHEN, CDR2 SYDVKM. The CDR3 runs to 15 residues. CDR3 sequence: CASSILGQGLQPQHF. As DNA, the CDR3 is TGTGCCAGCAGTATCCTCGGACAGGGTCTCCAGCCCCAGCATTTT.

On this clone: One junction end disagrees with the germline gene, perhaps due to a read error. The V call is TRBV7-7, the J call TRBJ2-5; a weak D match, TRBD2 (7 bases). The CDR3 runs 12 residues. Germline V lookup: CDR1 SSHAT, CDR2 FNYEAQ (reference sequence). The CDR3 DNA follows: TGTGCTAGCAGTTCAAGGGGGGGGACCCAGTACTTC. Its translation: CASSSRGGTQYF.

The gene calls are TRBV6-7 and TRBJ2-7; TRBD2 might be the D (5 bases). TRBV6-7 carries the ORF label, with uncertain function. The CDR3 consists of 12 residues. V lost 4 bases and J lost 6, with 10 bases in between. The CDR3 loop reads CASSFAGPEQYF. Here the CDR3 DNA reads TGTGCCAGCAGTTTTGCGGGTCCCGAGCAGTACTTC.

The gene calls are TRBV30 and TRBJ2-7, with unresolved D. In germline, CDR1 is GTSNPN, CDR2 SVGIG (reference sequence). The germline V and J ends were trimmed by 8 bases and 2 bases, with 16 bases remaining between them. CDR3 length: 13 residues. The CDR3 coding sequence is TGTGCCCTAGGTGGTGAAAAAACCTACGAGCAGTACTTC. Translating it yields CALGGEKTYEQYF.

This chain connects TRBV28 to TRBJ1-3; D is uncertain. V shed 1 base and J shed 0 bases, with 4 bases lying between them. From germline, CDR1 is MDHEN and CDR2 SYDVKM. The CDR3 sequence is 14 residues long. CDR3 region: CASSLSNSGNTIYF. The DNA for the CDR3 is TGTGCCAGCAGTTTATCCAACTCTGGAAACACCATATATTTT.

This clone was found once. CDR3 DNA sequence: TGTGCCAGCCGGGGGCGGGAGGGCAGCACCGGGGAGCTGTTTTTT. Amino acid sequence: CASRGREGSTGELFF. The V gene is TRBV6-5, the J gene TRBJ2-2; 9 bases agree with TRBD2. This CDR3 contains 15 residues. V lost 8 bases, J lost 4 bases, and 8 bases stayed unmatched. Per germline, CDR1 MNHEY and CDR2 SVGAGI.

The V gene is TRBV11-2, the J gene TRBJ1-2; D is ambiguous. The germline V gene encodes CDR1 SGHAT and CDR2 FQNNGV. V lost 1 base to trimming and J lost 4 bases, with 10 bases between them. The CDR3 extends over 14 amino acids. CDR3 bases: TGTGCCAGCAGCTTAGCCCCTGAAATCTATGGCTACACCTTC. Its protein product is CASSLAPEIYGYTF. Using reference TRBV11-2 and TRBJ1-2 for the parts outside the CDR3, the full variable domain is EAGVAQSPRYKIIEKRQSVAFWCNPISGHATLYWYQQILGQGPKLLIQFQNNGVVDDSQLPKDRFSAERLKGVDSTLKIQPAKLEDSAVYLCASSLAPEIYGYTFGSGTRLTVV.

This clone was seen a handful of times. The rearrangement joins TRBV27 to TRBJ1-1, with D maybe TRBD1 (6 bases). Germline assignment: CDR1 MNHEY and CDR2 SMNVEV (reference sequence). V shed 5 bases and J shed 4 bases, with 20 bases lying between them. This CDR3 has 16 residues. The CDR3 loop is CASSPTTRDMSTEAFF. In nucleotides, the CDR3 is TGTGCCAGCAGTCCTACCACTCGGGACATGAGCACTGAAGCTTTCTTT.

The J gene is TRBJ2-7, the V gene TRBV28, with 8 bases aligning to TRBD1. Germline V lookup: CDR1 MDHEN, CDR2 SYDVKM. The CDR3 is 16 residues long. Trimming cost V 3 bases and J 2 bases; bases outside gene matches: 9. CDR3: CASSFIMGQVTYEQYF. CDR3 nucleotide sequence: TGTGCCAGCAGTTTTATTATGGGACAGGTTACCTACGAGCAGTACTTC.

V and J are TRBV15 and TRBJ2-2, with no clear D. This CDR3 is built from 14 residues. From germline, CDR1 is LNHNV and CDR2 YYDKDF (reference sequence). The V gene lost 1 base and the J gene lost 5 bases, with 8 bases spanning the gap. The CDR3 region is CATSRVGQTGELFF. Written as DNA, the CDR3 is TGTGCCACCAGCAGAGTAGGGCAGACCGGGGAGCTGTTTTTT.

The CDR3 protein is CASSYSISGEGNGYTF. CDR3 in DNA: TGTGCCAGCAGTTACTCAATTTCGGGGGAAGGGAATGGCTACACCTTC. The gene calls are TRBV6-5 and TRBJ1-2; possible D gene TRBD1, 5 bases. CDR3 length equals 16 residues. Per the germline V gene, CDR1 is MNHEY and CDR2 is SVGAGI. The V gene lost 0 bases and the J gene lost 6 bases, with 17 bases spanning the gap.

The chain carries TRBV5-1 and TRBJ2-7, with D unresolved. Trimming cost V 0 bases and J 0 bases, with 7 bases left between them. Germline CDR1 SGHRS, CDR2 YFSETQ. This CDR3 spans 14 amino acids. The CDR3 DNA reads TGCGCCAGCAGCTTGGACGTGGGCTCCTACGAGCAGTACTTC. Translating it yields CASSLDVGSYEQYF.